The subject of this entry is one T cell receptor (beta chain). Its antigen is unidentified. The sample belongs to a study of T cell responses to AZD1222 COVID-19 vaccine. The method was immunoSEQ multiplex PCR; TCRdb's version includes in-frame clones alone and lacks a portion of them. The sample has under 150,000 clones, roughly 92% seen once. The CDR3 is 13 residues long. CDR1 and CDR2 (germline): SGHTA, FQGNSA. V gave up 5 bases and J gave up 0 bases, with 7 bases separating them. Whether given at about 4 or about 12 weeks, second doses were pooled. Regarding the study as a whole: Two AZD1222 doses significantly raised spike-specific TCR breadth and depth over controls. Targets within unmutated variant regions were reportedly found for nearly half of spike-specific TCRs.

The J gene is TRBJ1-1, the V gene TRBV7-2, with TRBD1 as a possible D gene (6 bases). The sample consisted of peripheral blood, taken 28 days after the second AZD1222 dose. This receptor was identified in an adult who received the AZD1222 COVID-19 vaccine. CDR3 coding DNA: TGTGCCAGCAGCACAGGGATGAACACTGAAGCTTTCTTT. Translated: CASSTGMNTEAFF.